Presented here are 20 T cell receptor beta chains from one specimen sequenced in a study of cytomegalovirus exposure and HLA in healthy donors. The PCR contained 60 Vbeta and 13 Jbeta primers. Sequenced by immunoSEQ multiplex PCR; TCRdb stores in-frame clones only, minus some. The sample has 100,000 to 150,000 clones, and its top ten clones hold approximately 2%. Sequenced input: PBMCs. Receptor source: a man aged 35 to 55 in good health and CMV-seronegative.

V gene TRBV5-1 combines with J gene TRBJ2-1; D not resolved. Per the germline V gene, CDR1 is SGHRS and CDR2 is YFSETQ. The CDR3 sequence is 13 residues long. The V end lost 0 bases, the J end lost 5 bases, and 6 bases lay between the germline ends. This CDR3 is CASSLDPDNEQFF. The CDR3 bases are TGCGCCAGCAGCTTGGATCCCGACAATGAGCAGTTCTTC.

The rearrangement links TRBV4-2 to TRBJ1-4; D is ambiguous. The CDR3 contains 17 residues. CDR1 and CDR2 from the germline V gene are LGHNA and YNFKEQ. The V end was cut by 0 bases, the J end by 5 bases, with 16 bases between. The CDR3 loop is CASSQDITTTGNEKLFF. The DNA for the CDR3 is TGTGCCAGCAGCCAAGATATAACGACAACTGGGAATGAAAAACTGTTTTTT.

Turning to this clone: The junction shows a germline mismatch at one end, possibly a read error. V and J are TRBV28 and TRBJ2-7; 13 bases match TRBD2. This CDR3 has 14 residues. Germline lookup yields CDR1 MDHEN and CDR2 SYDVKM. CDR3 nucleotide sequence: TGTGCCAGCAGTTTTCAAACTAGCGGGAGGGGCCTAAACTTC. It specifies CASSFQTSGRGLNF.

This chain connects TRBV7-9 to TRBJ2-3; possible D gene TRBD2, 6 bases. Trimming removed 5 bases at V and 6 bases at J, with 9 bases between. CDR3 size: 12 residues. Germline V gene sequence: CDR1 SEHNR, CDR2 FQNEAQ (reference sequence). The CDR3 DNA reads TGTGCCAGCAGCCCGCTAGCGGATACGCAGTATTTT. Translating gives CASSPLADTQYF. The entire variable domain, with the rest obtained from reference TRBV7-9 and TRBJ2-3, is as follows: DTGVSQNPRHKITKRGQNVTFRCDPISEHNRLYWYRQTLGQGPEFLTYFQNEAQLEKSRLLSDRFSAERPKGSFSTLEIQRTEQGDSAMYLCASSPLADTQYFGPGTRLTVL.

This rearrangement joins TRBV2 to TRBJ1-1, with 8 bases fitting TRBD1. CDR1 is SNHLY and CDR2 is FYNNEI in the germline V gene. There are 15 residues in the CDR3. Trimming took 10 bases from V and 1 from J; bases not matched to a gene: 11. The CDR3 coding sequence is TGTGCCACGGAAACCCCTGACAGGGGGAACACTGAAGCTTTCTTT. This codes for CATETPDRGNTEAFF. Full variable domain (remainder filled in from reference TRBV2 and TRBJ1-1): EPEVTQTPSHQVTQMGQEVILRCVPISNHLYFYWYRQILGQKVEFLVSFYNNEISEKSEIFDDQFSVERPDGSNFTLKIRSTKLEDSAMYFCATETPDRGNTEAFFGQGTRLTVV.

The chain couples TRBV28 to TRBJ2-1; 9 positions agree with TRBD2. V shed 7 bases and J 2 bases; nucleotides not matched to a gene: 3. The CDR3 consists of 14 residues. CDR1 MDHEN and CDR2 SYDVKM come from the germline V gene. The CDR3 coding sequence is TGTGCCAGCAATAAGCGGGAGGCCTACAATGAGCAGTTCTTC. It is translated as CASNKREAYNEQFF.

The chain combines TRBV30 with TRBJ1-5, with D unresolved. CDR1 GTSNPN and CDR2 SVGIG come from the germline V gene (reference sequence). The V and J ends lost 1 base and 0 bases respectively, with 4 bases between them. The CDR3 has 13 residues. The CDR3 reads CAWSANSNQPQHF. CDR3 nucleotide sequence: TGTGCCTGGAGTGCAAATAGCAATCAGCCCCAGCATTTT.

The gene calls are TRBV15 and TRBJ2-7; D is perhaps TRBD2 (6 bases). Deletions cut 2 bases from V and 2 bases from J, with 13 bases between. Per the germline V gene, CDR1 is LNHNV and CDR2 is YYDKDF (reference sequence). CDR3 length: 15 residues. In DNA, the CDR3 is TGTGCCACCAGCAGAACCCCTGGGGGGACCTACGAGCAGTACTTC. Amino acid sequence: CATSRTPGGTYEQYF.

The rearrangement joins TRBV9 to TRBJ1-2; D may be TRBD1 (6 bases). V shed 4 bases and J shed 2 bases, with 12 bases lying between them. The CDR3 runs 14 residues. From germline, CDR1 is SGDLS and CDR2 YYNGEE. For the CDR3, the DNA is TGTGCCAGCAGCCCGCTCGGACAGAACTATGGCTACACCTTC. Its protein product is CASSPLGQNYGYTF. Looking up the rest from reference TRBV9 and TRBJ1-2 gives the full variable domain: DSGVTQTPKHLITATGQRVTLRCSPRSGDLSVYWYQQSLDQGLQFLIQYYNGEERAKGNILERFSAQQFPDLHSELNLSSLELGDSALYFCASSPLGQNYGYTFGSGTRLTVV.

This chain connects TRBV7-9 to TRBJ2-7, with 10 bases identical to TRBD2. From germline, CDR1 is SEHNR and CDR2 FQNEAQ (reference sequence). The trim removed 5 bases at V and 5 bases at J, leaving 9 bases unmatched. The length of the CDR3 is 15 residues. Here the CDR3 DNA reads TGTGCCAGCAGCCTCCCGGGACTAGCGATCCACGAGCAGTACTTC. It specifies CASSLPGLAIHEQYF.

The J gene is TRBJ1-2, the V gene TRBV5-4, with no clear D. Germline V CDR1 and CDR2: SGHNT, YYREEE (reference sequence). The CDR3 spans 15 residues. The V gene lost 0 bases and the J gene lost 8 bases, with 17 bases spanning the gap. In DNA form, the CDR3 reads TGTGCCAGCAGCTTGGAACTAGGCCCGCCGGGAGGCTACACCTTC. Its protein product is CASSLELGPPGGYTF.

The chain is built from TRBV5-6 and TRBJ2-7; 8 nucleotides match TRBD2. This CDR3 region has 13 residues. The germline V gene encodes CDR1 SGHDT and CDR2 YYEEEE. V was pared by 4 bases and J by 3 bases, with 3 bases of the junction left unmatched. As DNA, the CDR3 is TGTGCCAGCAGCCCACGGGGGGGCTACGAGCAGTACTTC. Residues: CASSPRGGYEQYF.

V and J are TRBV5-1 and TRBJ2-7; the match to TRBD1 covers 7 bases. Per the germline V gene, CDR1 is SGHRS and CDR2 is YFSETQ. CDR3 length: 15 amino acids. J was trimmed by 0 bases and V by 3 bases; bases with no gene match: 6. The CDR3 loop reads CASSWTGQSSYEQYF. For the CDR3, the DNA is TGCGCCAGCAGCTGGACAGGTCAAAGCTCCTACGAGCAGTACTTC.

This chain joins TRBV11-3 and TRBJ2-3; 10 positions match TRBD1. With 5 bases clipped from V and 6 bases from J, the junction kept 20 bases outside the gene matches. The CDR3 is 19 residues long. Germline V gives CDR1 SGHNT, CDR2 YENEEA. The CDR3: CASSHPRTTGTGVLDTQYF. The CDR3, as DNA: TGTGCCAGCAGCCACCCGAGGACAACCGGGACAGGGGTGCTGGATACGCAGTATTTT.

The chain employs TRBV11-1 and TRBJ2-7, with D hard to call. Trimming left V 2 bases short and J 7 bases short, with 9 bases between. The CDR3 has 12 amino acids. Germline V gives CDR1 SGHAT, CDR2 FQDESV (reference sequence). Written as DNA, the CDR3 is TGTGCCAGCAGCTTAAGTCGGCGGGAGCAGTACTTC. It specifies CASSLSRREQYF.

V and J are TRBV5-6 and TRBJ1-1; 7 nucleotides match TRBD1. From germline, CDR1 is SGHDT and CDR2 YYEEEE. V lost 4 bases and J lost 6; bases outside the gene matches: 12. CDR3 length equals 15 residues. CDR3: CASSRPGQMTPEAFF. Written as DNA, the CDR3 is TGTGCCAGCAGCCGTCCGGGACAGATGACCCCTGAAGCTTTCTTT.

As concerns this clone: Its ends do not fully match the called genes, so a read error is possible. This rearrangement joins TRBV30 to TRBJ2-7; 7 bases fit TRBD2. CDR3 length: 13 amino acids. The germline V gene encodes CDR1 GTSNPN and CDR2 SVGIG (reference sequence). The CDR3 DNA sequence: TGTGCCTGGAGTCTCAAGGGATATCCTGGGAGGGACTTC. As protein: CAWSLKGYPGRDF.

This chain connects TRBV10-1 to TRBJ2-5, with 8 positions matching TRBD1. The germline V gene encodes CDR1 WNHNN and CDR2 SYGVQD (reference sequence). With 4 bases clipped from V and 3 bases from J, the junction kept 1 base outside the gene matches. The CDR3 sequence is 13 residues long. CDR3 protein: CASSAGGKETQYF. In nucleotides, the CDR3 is TGCGCCAGCAGTGCAGGGGGCAAAGAGACCCAGTACTTC.

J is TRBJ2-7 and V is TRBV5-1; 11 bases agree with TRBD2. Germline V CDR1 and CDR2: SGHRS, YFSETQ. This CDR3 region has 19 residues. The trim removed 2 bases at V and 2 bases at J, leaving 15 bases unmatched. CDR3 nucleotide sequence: TGCGCCAGCAGCTTAAAATCCGGGACTAGCGGAGCACTGACCTACGAGCAGTACTTC. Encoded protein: CASSLKSGTSGALTYEQYF.

The CDR3 DNA follows: TGCGCCAGCAGCTCACGGACAGGGTGGCCCTACGAGCAGTACTTC. It is translated as CASSSRTGWPYEQYF. V gene TRBV5-1 combines with J gene TRBJ2-7; 8 bases align to TRBD1. Germline CDR1 is SGHRS and CDR2 is YFSETQ. The ends lost 3 bases at V and 2 bases at J; junction bases unmatched: 7. This CDR3 region has 15 residues.